Shown below are 30 T cell receptor beta chains from a single sample sequenced in a study of shared clonotypes between healthy human individuals (dated by TCRdb to about 2020). To prepare the library, the immunoSEQ multiplex PCR assay was applied. In its TCRdb copy, this immuneACCESS table keeps in-frame sequences only and misses some clones. Where compared with another copy, unresolved V genes explain less than half of these, and the others have no known cause. The sample has some 2.1 million clones on record, 90% to 95% of them singletons. The biggest ten clones account for around 0.13% of the sample. The sequenced sample was naive CD4+ T cells sorted from blood. Per the publication, the cell subset or site label means: CD45RA+ positively selected. Every receptor here comes from a man younger than 35 in good health.

The chain employs TRBV7-2 and TRBJ2-7; 12 bases fit TRBD2. The V segment lost 5 bases and the J segment 6 bases; nucleotides outside the gene matches: 5. This CDR3 contains 14 residues. The germline V gene has CDR1 SGHTA and CDR2 FQGNSA. CDR3 amino acids: CASSVGLAGSEQYF. The CDR3 bases are TGTGCCAGCAGCGTCGGACTAGCGGGAAGCGAGCAGTACTTC.

The chain carries TRBV6-6 and TRBJ2-2; a weak D match, TRBD2 (5 bases). Germline V gives CDR1 MNHNY, CDR2 SVGAGI (reference sequence). This CDR3 contains 14 residues. V lost 1 base to trimming and J lost 6 bases, with 9 bases between them. For the CDR3, the DNA is TGTGCCAGCAGTTACTTGAGGACTGCCGGGGAGCTGTTTTTT. Translated, it gives CASSYLRTAGELFF.

CDR3 in DNA: TGTGCCATCAGTGAGTCTGCAGGAACCCCCTACGAGCAGTACTTC. This translates into CAISESAGTPYEQYF. The chain couples TRBV10-3 to TRBJ2-7; D gene ambiguous. The V end was cut by 0 bases, the J end by 2 bases, with 11 bases between. Germline assignment: CDR1 ENHRY and CDR2 SYGVKD. The CDR3 extends over 15 amino acids.

In this sample, this clone turned up a few times. V is TRBV7-2 and J is TRBJ2-5; 11 bases align to TRBD1. CDR3 length: 16 residues. Germline-derived CDR1 and CDR2 are SGHTA and FQGNSA. J lost 4 bases, V lost 5 bases, and 9 bases had no gene match. The CDR3 coding sequence is TGTGCCAGCAGCAAAGGGACAGGGGGAGTTCCAGAGACCCAGTACTTC. Translation gives CASSKGTGGVPETQYF.

The table lists this clone with a count of one. The chain employs TRBV18 and TRBJ2-7; D is possibly TRBD1 or TRBD2 (6 bases each). V shed 3 bases and J shed 5 bases, with 14 bases lying between them. The CDR3 consists of 14 residues. CDR1 is KGHSH, CDR2 LQKENI, per germline. For the CDR3, the DNA is TGTGCCAGCTCACCGGTTCGGGGGCGCGACGAGCAGTACTTC. Amino acids: CASSPVRGRDEQYF. Together with reference TRBV18 and TRBJ2-7, the CDR3 gives the full variable domain: NAGVMQNPRHLVRRRGQEARLRCSPMKGHSHVYWYRQLPEEGLKFMVYLQKENIIDESGMPKERFSAEFPKEGPSILRIQQVVRGDSAAYFCASSPVRGRDEQYFGPGTRLTVT.

The V and J genes are TRBV10-3 and TRBJ2-7; 8 bases fit TRBD2. Germline CDR1 is ENHRY and CDR2 is SYGVKD. V was clipped by 6 bases and J by 1 base; unmatched bases: 8. The CDR3 totals 15 residues. CDR3 DNA sequence: TGTGCCATCAGAGCATCTAGCGGGCTATCCTACGAGCAGTACTTC. It specifies CAIRASSGLSYEQYF.

The V call is TRBV15, the J call TRBJ1-5; 10 positions match TRBD1. CDR1 is LNHNV, CDR2 YYDKDF, per germline (reference sequence). Losses at the gene ends were 4 bases for V and 8 bases for J; bases not matched to a gene: 8. The CDR3 contains 15 residues. This CDR3 reads CATSTGTGVVKPQHF. The CDR3 DNA follows: TGTGCCACCAGCACTGGGACAGGGGTTGTGAAGCCCCAGCATTTT.

The rearrangement uses TRBV19 and TRBJ1-2, with D perhaps TRBD1 (5 bases). Germline V gene lookup returns CDR1 LNHDA and CDR2 SQIVND (reference sequence). Trimming removed 0 bases from V and 3 bases from J, with 14 bases in between. The CDR3 consists of 16 residues. This chain's CDR3 is CASSIEGRRGDYGYTF. CDR3 coding DNA: TGTGCCAGTAGTATAGAGGGCAGGCGAGGGGACTATGGCTACACCTTC.

The rearrangement uses TRBV6-6 and TRBJ2-5; D unresolved. The CDR3 sequence is 11 residues long. With 7 bases removed from V and 5 bases from J, the gap between germline ends came to 8 bases. Germline V gene data show CDR1 as MNHNY and CDR2 as SVGAGI (reference sequence). The CDR3 nucleotides read TGTGCCAGCACCCAAAGGGAGACCCAGTACTTC. This translates into CASTQRETQYF.

There are many counts of this clone. Other DNA sequences in the same sample also yield this CDR3. The chain recombines TRBV27 with TRBJ1-6; perhaps TRBD1 as D (6 bases). CDR3 length equals 14 residues. The germline V gene encodes CDR1 MNHEY and CDR2 SMNVEV (reference sequence). Deletions cut 3 bases from V and 7 bases from J, with 10 bases between. The CDR3 DNA is TGTGCCAGCAGTTTCAGGGGAGCGAATTCACCCCTCCACTTT. Its protein product is CASSFRGANSPLHF.

V usage is TRBV11-2 and J usage is TRBJ2-4; a weak D match, TRBD2 (6 bases). This CDR3 spans 14 amino acids. Germline-derived CDR1 and CDR2 are SGHAT and FQNNGV. V dropped 1 base and J dropped 11 bases, with 15 bases sitting between them. CDR3 DNA: TGTGCCAGCAGCTTAGCAGGAGGGAATAAAGTTCAGTACTTC. It is translated as CASSLAGGNKVQYF.

V gene TRBV7-2 combines with J gene TRBJ2-7; perhaps TRBD2 as D (5 bases). Germline values: CDR1 SGHTA, CDR2 FQGNSA. The CDR3 is 16 residues long. Trimming stripped 2 bases from V and 1 base from J, with 15 bases between. CDR3 sequence reads: CASSLKRSGGSYEQYF. In DNA form, the CDR3 reads TGTGCCAGCAGCTTAAAGCGGTCGGGTGGTTCCTACGAGCAGTACTTC.

The chain couples TRBV28 to TRBJ2-7; D not resolved. CDR1 MDHEN and CDR2 SYDVKM come from the germline V gene. V lost 6 bases and J lost 3, with 9 bases in between. The CDR3 consists of 12 residues. The CDR3 DNA reads TGTGCCAGCAGCCCTGTACTCTACGAGCAGTACTTC. Amino acid sequence: CASSPVLYEQYF.

The chain joins TRBV18 to TRBJ2-3, with 11 nucleotides matching TRBD2. Losses at the gene ends were 6 bases for V and 4 bases for J; bases not matched to a gene: 9. Germline loops: CDR1 KGHSH, CDR2 LQKENI. The CDR3 sequence is 16 residues long. The CDR3 region has the DNA TGTGCCAGCTCCCGATACACTAGCGGGAGCGCAGATACGCAGTATTTT. It is translated as CASSRYTSGSADTQYF.

The J gene is TRBJ1-1, the V gene TRBV7-9, with D unclear. V lost 7 bases to trimming and J lost 4 bases, with 16 bases between them. CDR3 length: 14 residues. In germline, CDR1 is SEHNR, CDR2 FQNEAQ (reference sequence). CDR3 bases: TGTGCCAGCATCCCTGAGCCCGCACCCACTGAAGCTTTCTTT. The encoded protein is CASIPEPAPTEAFF.

This clone was counted a single time. The chain combines TRBV2 with TRBJ1-4; the match to TRBD1 covers 10 bases. V dropped 2 bases and J dropped 7; count of bases not matched to a gene: 10. This CDR3 contains 17 residues. The germline V gene has CDR1 SNHLY and CDR2 FYNNEI. In DNA, the CDR3 is TGTGCCAGCAGTGAACCGGGACAGGGGAAGAGAGGTGAAAAACTGTTTTTT. This codes for CASSEPGQGKRGEKLFF.

This chain connects TRBV7-2 to TRBJ2-3; D might be TRBD2 (5 bases). V was clipped by 0 bases and J by 10 bases, with 14 bases between them. Looked up from germline, CDR1 is SGHTA and CDR2 is FQGNSA. This CDR3 is 14 amino acids long. Here the CDR3 reads CASSLALDYIPQYF. DNA for the CDR3: TGTGCCAGCAGCTTAGCCCTCGACTATATTCCGCAGTATTTT.

The chain carries TRBV28 and TRBJ2-1; the match to TRBD2 covers 9 bases. The length of the CDR3 is 16 residues. With V trimmed by 4 bases and J by 6 bases, 10 bases remained unmatched. Germline assignment: CDR1 MDHEN and CDR2 SYDVKM. For the CDR3, the DNA is TGTGCCAGCAGTTCCCCCACCCGCGGGGGGGCCAATGAGCAGTTCTTC. Translated: CASSSPTRGGANEQFF.

This clone was found once. The chain recombines TRBV7-9 with TRBJ2-6; D unresolved. Trimming pared 5 bases from V and 0 bases from J, leaving 5 bases between. CDR3 length equals 14 residues. CDR1 SEHNR and CDR2 FQNEAQ come from the germline V gene (reference sequence). The CDR3 DNA reads TGTGCCAGCAGCCCTCCCTCTGGGGCCAACGTCCTGACTTTC. It yields the protein CASSPPSGANVLTF.

The gene calls are TRBV6-1 and TRBJ2-5, with 13 bases matching TRBD2. Trimming took 4 bases from V and 3 from J; bases not matched to a gene: 11. In germline, CDR1 is MNHNS, CDR2 SASEGT. The CDR3 sequence is 18 residues long. DNA of the CDR3: TGTGCCAGCAGTGTTAGGACTAGCGGGGGATTCCGGGAAGAGACCCAGTACTTC. Its protein product is CASSVRTSGGFREETQYF.

On this clone itself: This CDR3 is missing its conserved last phenylalanine or tryptophan, likely due to a read error. This chain uses TRBV7-2 with TRBJ2-7, with D perhaps TRBD2 (6 bases). Germline CDR1 and CDR2: SGHTA and FQGNSA. With 5 bases removed from V and 0 bases from J, the gap between germline ends came to 11 bases. The CDR3 has 14 amino acids. This CDR3 reads CASSISTSSYEQYL. CDR3 coding DNA: TGTGCCAGCAGCATCTCGACTAGCTCCTACGAGCAGTACCTC.

The rearrangement joins TRBV2 to TRBJ2-1; 9 nucleotides line up with TRBD2. Germline CDR1 SNHLY, CDR2 FYNNEI. This CDR3 region has 15 residues. V dropped 3 bases and J dropped 7; count of bases not matched to a gene: 7. The CDR3 DNA reads as TGTGCCAGCAGTGACCGGGCTAGCGGGAAAAATGAGCAGTTCTTC. It specifies CASSDRASGKNEQFF.

The genes are TRBV6-6 and TRBJ1-1; weak D call: TRBD1 (5 bases). Germline loops: CDR1 MNHNY, CDR2 SVGAGI (reference sequence). This CDR3 is 14 amino acids long. Between the trimmed V and J ends, which lost 2 bases and 6 bases, there was a span of 13 bases. In DNA, the CDR3 is TGTGCCAGCAGTTACCAGCAGGGAGTCCCTGAAGCTTTCTTT. Its translation: CASSYQQGVPEAFF.

The chain employs TRBV27 and TRBJ2-1; D perhaps matches TRBD2 (6 bases). Per the germline V gene, CDR1 is MNHEY and CDR2 is SMNVEV (reference sequence). The CDR3 is 15 amino acids. The V and J ends lost 5 bases and 2 bases respectively, with 13 bases between them. The CDR3 DNA reads TGTGCCAGCAGTCACCAGGGACTGGCCTACAATGAGCAGTTCTTC. Amino acid sequence: CASSHQGLAYNEQFF.

V usage is TRBV7-2 and J usage is TRBJ1-2; D might be TRBD1 (6 bases). Between the trimmed V and J ends, which lost 0 bases and 4 bases, there was a span of 12 bases. Germline V gene sequence: CDR1 SGHTA, CDR2 FQGNSA. The CDR3 is made up of 15 amino acids. The CDR3 reads CASSLAQDSFYGYTF. The DNA of the CDR3 is TGTGCCAGCAGCTTAGCCCAGGACAGCTTCTATGGCTACACCTTC.

This chain joins TRBV6-5 and TRBJ2-3, with D maybe TRBD2 (6 bases). CDR1 and CDR2 from the germline V gene are MNHEY and SVGAGI. V was cut by 3 bases and J by 2 bases, with 9 bases left in between. There are 14 residues in the CDR3. CDR3 sequence reads: CASSYGDFTDTQYF. The CDR3 DNA reads TGTGCCAGCAGTTATGGGGACTTCACAGATACGCAGTATTTT.

The gene calls are TRBV6-1 and TRBJ1-2; no clear D. The CDR3 totals 14 residues. The V gene's germline CDR1 is MNHNS and CDR2 SASEGT. V lost 1 base and J lost 2, with 8 bases in between. As DNA, the CDR3 is TGTGCCAGCAGTGAAGGAGAGGAGAACTATGGCTACACCTTC. Amino acids: CASSEGEENYGYTF.

The chain carries TRBV18 and TRBJ2-3, with no clear D. The V gene lost 0 bases and the J gene lost 4 bases, with 11 bases spanning the gap. The CDR3 covers 15 residues. The germline V gene encodes CDR1 KGHSH and CDR2 LQKENI. CDR3 in amino acids: CASSPPAGRADTQYF. CDR3 sequence (DNA): TGTGCCAGCTCACCACCCGCCGGGCGCGCAGATACGCAGTATTTT. Full variable domain (missing parts from reference TRBV18 and TRBJ2-3): NAGVMQNPRHLVRRRGQEARLRCSPMKGHSHVYWYRQLPEEGLKFMVYLQKENIIDESGMPKERFSAEFPKEGPSILRIQQVVRGDSAAYFCASSPPAGRADTQYFGPGTRLTVL.

As regards this clone: As the CDR3 is not closed by the conserved phenylalanine or tryptophan, this likely results from a read error. The DNA is left out, because the CDR3 cannot be placed on it with certainty; the CDR3 is given as TCRdb lists it. The chain joins TRBV2 to TRBJ2-7; the D segment call TRBD1 is taken from the table without a DNA check. A total of 12 residues make up the CDR3, ends included. In germline, CDR1 is SNHLY, CDR2 FYNNEI. The CDR3: CASSEDRDRPLI.

Remarks on this clone: Other DNA sequences in the sample encode the same CDR3. V is TRBV11-2 and J is TRBJ2-7; 8 bases are a match to TRBD1. The junction had 6 bases not matched to a gene; V was cut back by 5 bases and J by 0 bases. This CDR3 has 15 residues. From germline, CDR1 is SGHAT and CDR2 FQNNGV. The CDR3 here is CASSPGQASSYEQYF. CDR3 bases: TGTGCCAGCAGCCCGGGACAGGCGAGCTCCTACGAGCAGTACTTC.